The entry that follows covers one TCR beta chain sequence. Antigen specificity is unknown. These data are taken from a study of identifying expanded T cells in peripheral blood. Clones were read by immunoSEQ multiplex PCR, and TCRdb kept only the in-frame ones, dropping some. The data show under 100,000 clones, roughly 81% seen once. Overall study results and limits: Variance in clone template counts between two-week samples significantly increased with total template count across all healthy donors. Technical replicates showed 0.9 to 1.5 changed clones; roughly two weeks approximately 15; four weeks 19.

Germline V lookup: CDR1 KGHSH, CDR2 LQKENI. The V and J ends lost 5 bases and 9 bases, in that order; junction bases with no gene match: 5. This CDR3 has 15 amino acids. The material sequenced was blood. The chain has TRBV18 and TRBJ1-6; the match to TRBD1 covers 12 bases. The TCR originated in a person between 18 and 75 years old in good health. The chain's CDR3 is CASSAGTGGISPLHF. DNA for the CDR3: TGTGCCAGCTCAGCGGGGACAGGGGGCATTTCACCCCTCCACTTT.